This T cell receptor (beta chain) was obtained from a study of blood T cell repertoires in COVID-19. Study summary: The study drew acute and convalescent COVID-19 samples from the United States, Italy and Spain. Sample material is recorded as cDNA or gDNA derived from T cells, B-cell-depleted T cells, or PBMCs.

Repertoires were generated with immunoSEQ multiplex PCR, while TCRdb's copy carries only in-frame clones and drops some. This table holds 110,000 or so clones, approximately 80% found once. This clone was detected only once. V shed 4 bases, J shed 0 bases, and the junction held 7 bases outside the gene matches. The length of the CDR3 is 15 residues. Germline CDR1 is SGHKS and CDR2 is YYEKEE (reference sequence). Input material: peripheral blood. The genes are TRBV5-5 and TRBJ2-7; TRBD1 agrees at 7 bases. The TCR comes from a human donor in a cohort sampled during active COVID-19. CDR3 region: CASSQGQRLSYEQYF. As DNA, the CDR3 is TGTGCCAGCAGCCAGGGACAGAGACTCTCCTACGAGCAGTACTTC.